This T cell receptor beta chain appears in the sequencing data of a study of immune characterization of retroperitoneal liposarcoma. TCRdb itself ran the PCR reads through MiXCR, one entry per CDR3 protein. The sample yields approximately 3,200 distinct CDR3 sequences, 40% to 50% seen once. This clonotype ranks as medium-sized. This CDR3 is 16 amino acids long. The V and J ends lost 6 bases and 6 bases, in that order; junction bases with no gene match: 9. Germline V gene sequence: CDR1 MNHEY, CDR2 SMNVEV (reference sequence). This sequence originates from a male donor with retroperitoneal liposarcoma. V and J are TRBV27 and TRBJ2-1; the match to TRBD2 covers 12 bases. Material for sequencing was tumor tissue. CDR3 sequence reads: CASSPWTSGASNEQFF. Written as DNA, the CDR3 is TGTGCCAGCAGCCCTTGGACTAGCGGGGCGAGCAATGAGCAGTTCTTC.